The rows below give T cell receptor delta chains drawn from one sample of a study of γδ T cells in repeated Plasmodium falciparum infection. TCRdb redid the clone calls on the multiplex PCR reads with CATT. The sample records 75,000 to 100,000 delta-chain clones, 1.4% being singletons. Sequences were obtained from gamma-delta T cells from blood. Source of these receptors: a pool of human donors (malaria-infected and uninfected, not separated). CDR3s include the opening cysteine and the closing phenylalanine or tryptophan.

J,V,CDR3
TRDJ1,TRDV1,CALGVRGFLHSILGDYDTDKLIF
TRDJ1,TRDV1,CALGELQLPSYWLGDTSTDKLIF
TRDJ1,TRAV38-2/DV8,CAYRSAFVSPRLVLGDSSADKLIF
TRDJ1,TRDV1,CALGKKSMAFRRSPYTDKLIF
TRDJ1,TRDV1,CALGDFPYCGIEKLIF
TRDJ1,TRDV1,CALGVPGSGILTDKLIF
TRDJ1,TRDV1,CALGELTRRRVPTDKLIF
TRDJ1,TRDV1,CALGELALPLGDTAGTDKLIF
TRDJ1,TRDV2,CACDSLGDTWTDKLIF
TRDJ1,TRDV1,CALGELPSGYWGWGTDKLIF
TRDJ1,TRDV2,CACDPLGGPDKLIF
TRDJ1,TRAV14/DV4,CAMREASSRYWVGKLIF
TRDJ3,TRDV2,CACDTVGDSWDTRQMFF
TRDJ1,TRDV1,CALGDLSAFLHRGIVHTDKLIF
TRDJ1,TRDV1,CALGDLSYWGTPDKLIF
TRDJ1,TRDV2,CACDTVRRLGDSYTDKLIF
TRDJ1,TRDV1,CALGENPTLLGDRWYTDKLIF
TRDJ3,TRDV1,CALGEGTGGSSSWDTRQMFF